The next 2 T cell receptor beta chains were all read from a single sample in a study of type 1 regulatory T cells. Via MiXCR, TCRdb re-called the reads, giving one row per CDR3 protein. This sample has tens of thousands of distinct CDR3 sequences, with over 60% found just once. The antigens for these receptors are not known. The sequenced material came from cultured T cells, either the whole culture or a sorted T cell fraction (not recorded which). Documented subset: Tr1-enriched cell product generated in vitro against host alloantigens. These receptors came from a human donor in good health.

A few counts support this clonotype. The J gene is TRBJ2-4, the V gene TRBV7-2, with a weak D call TRBD1 (5 bases). This CDR3 spans 15 amino acids. Germline CDR1 reads SGHTA; CDR2 reads FQGNSA. The V end was cut by 4 bases, the J end by 4 bases, with 14 bases between. CDR3 DNA sequence: TGTGCCAGCAGCTCTCCAGACAGAAAGAAAAACATTCAGTACTTC. The encoded protein is CASSSPDRKKNIQYF. The entire variable domain, with the rest obtained from reference TRBV7-2 and TRBJ2-4, is as follows: GAGVSQSPSNKVTEKGKDVELRCDPISGHTALYWYRQSLGQGLEFLIYFQGNSAPDKSGLPSDRFSAERTGGSVSTLTIQRTQQEDSAVYLCASSSPDRKKNIQYFGAGTRLSVL.

This clonotype is classed as large (0.1 to 1%). The chain uses TRBV2 and TRBJ2-1; 9 bases fit TRBD1. The CDR3 contains 16 residues. Looked up from germline, CDR1 is SNHLY and CDR2 is FYNNEI. With V trimmed by 6 bases and J by 5 bases, 11 bases remained unmatched. The CDR3 bases are TGTGCCAGCAGCCAACAAGCGGACAGGGGAAACAATGAGCAGTTCTTC. Residues: CASSQQADRGNNEQFF.